The rows below give T cell receptor beta chains drawn from one sample of a study of T cell changes during pregnancy in multiple sclerosis. The assay was immunoSEQ multiplex PCR, and TCRdb's table has in-frame clones only and misses some. The sample has tens of thousands of clones; 85% to 95% are singletons. Sequenced here: CD4+ T cells from peripheral blood mononuclear cells, sampled in the third trimester of pregnancy. The receptor source for this set is a female donor with multiple sclerosis, enrolled in a pregnancy study. CDR3s include the opening cysteine and the closing phenylalanine or tryptophan. A D gene is named only where the DNA matches it firmly. Clone size is shown for a subset of rows, as once, few, many or a class of expanded clone.

clone size: once; J gene: TRBJ2-3; D gene: -; V gene: TRBV7-9; CDR3 DNA: TGTGCCAGCAGCTTGAGGGCGGATACGCAGTATTTT; CDR3 protein: CASSLRADTQYF
clone size: -; J gene: TRBJ2-7; D gene: TRBD1; V gene: TRBV7-2; CDR3 DNA: TGTGCCAGCAGACGGACAGGTTCCTACGAGCAGTACTTC; CDR3 protein: CASRRTGSYEQYF
clone size: -; J gene: TRBJ2-1; D gene: TRBD1; V gene: TRBV12-5; CDR3 DNA: TGTGCTAGTGGTACACGGACAGGGAAGGACCCACCCAGGAGGCAGTTCTTC; CDR3 protein: CASGTRTGKDPPRRQFF
clone size: -; J gene: TRBJ1-2; D gene: TRBD1; V gene: TRBV19; CDR3 DNA: TGTGCCAGTAGTAGGACAGGAGGAAACTATGGCTACACCTTC; CDR3 protein: CASSRTGGNYGYTF
clone size: -; J gene: TRBJ1-1; D gene: TRBD1; V gene: TRBV14; CDR3 DNA: TGTGCCAGCAGCCCTTGGACAGGGGGCAATACTGAAGCTTTCTTT; CDR3 protein: CASSPWTGGNTEAFF
clone size: -; J gene: TRBJ1-4; D gene: TRBD1; V gene: TRBV18; CDR3 DNA: TGTGCCAGCTCACCCGGGACAGGGGCCGGAAAACTGTTTTTT; CDR3 protein: CASSPGTGAGKLFF
clone size: -; J gene: TRBJ2-2; D gene: TRBD1; V gene: TRBV19; CDR3 DNA: TGTGCCAGTAGTATGGGGACAGGGGTTAACACCGGGGAGCTGTTTTTT; CDR3 protein: CASSMGTGVNTGELFF
clone size: -; J gene: TRBJ1-1; D gene: -; V gene: TRBV7-2; CDR3 DNA: TGTGCCAGCAGCGCAACACTAATGAACACTGAAGCTTTCTTT; CDR3 protein: CASSATLMNTEAFF
clone size: -; J gene: TRBJ1-6; D gene: TRBD1; V gene: TRBV7-9; CDR3 DNA: TGTGCCAGCAGCTTAGGGGACAGGGGCAATTCACCCCTCCACTTT; CDR3 protein: CASSLGDRGNSPLHF
clone size: -; J gene: TRBJ1-6; D gene: -; V gene: TRBV21-1; CDR3 DNA: TGTGCCAGCAGCAAGGCGGGGGGAGGAAGCTCCTATAATTCACCCCTCCACTTT; CDR3 protein: CASSKAGGGSSYNSPLHF
clone size: -; J gene: TRBJ2-5; D gene: -; V gene: TRBV19; CDR3 DNA: TGTGCCAGTAGTATATCGCAGGGACAAGAGACCCAGTACTTC; CDR3 protein: CASSISQGQETQYF
clone size: few; J gene: TRBJ1-1; D gene: -; V gene: TRBV9; CDR3 DNA: TGTGCCAGCAGCGCGACAGTTTCCAGCACTGAAGCTTTCTTT; CDR3 protein: CASSATVSSTEAFF
clone size: -; J gene: TRBJ2-7; D gene: TRBD2; V gene: TRBV5-1; CDR3 DNA: TGCGCCAGCAGCTCCCCACGGACTAGCGGGGGTTACGAGCAGTACTTC; CDR3 protein: CASSSPRTSGGYEQYF
clone size: -; J gene: TRBJ2-3; D gene: TRBD2; V gene: TRBV9; CDR3 DNA: TGTGCCAGCAGCGCGAGCGGGGGCTCTAGCACAGATACGCAGTATTTT; CDR3 protein: CASSASGGSSTDTQYF
clone size: -; J gene: TRBJ2-5; D gene: -; V gene: TRBV30; CDR3 DNA: TGTGCCTGGAGTGTGGGCAGGGGAGAGACCCAGTACTTC; CDR3 protein: CAWSVGRGETQYF
clone size: few; J gene: TRBJ1-6; D gene: TRBD1; V gene: TRBV27; CDR3 DNA: TGTGCCAGCAGTTTATTCCCCACAGCAACAGGGGAGCTAGATTCACCCCTCCACTTT; CDR3 protein: CASSLFPTATGELDSPLHF
clone size: -; J gene: TRBJ2-1; D gene: -; V gene: TRBV7-9; CDR3 DNA: TGTGCCAGCAGCTTAGACTCCGTGTTCTTC; CDR3 protein: CASSLDSVFF
clone size: -; J gene: TRBJ2-7; D gene: -; V gene: TRBV4-2; CDR3 DNA: TGTGCCAGCAGCCCGGGGGGGGACAGGGCATACGAGCAGTACTTC; CDR3 protein: CASSPGGDRAYEQYF
clone size: few; J gene: TRBJ1-1; D gene: -; V gene: TRBV5-6; CDR3 DNA: TGTGCCAGCAGCTTCGGTTGGCTAGTGAACACTGAAGCTTTCTTT; CDR3 protein: CASSFGWLVNTEAFF
clone size: -; J gene: TRBJ1-6; D gene: -; V gene: TRBV10-1; CDR3 DNA: TGCGCCAGCGGGGCCAACAGGACTAAGCCTCTGCAGCTGTGCTCCTATAATTCACCCCTCCACTTT; CDR3 protein: CASGANRTKPLQLCSYNSPLHF
clone size: once; J gene: TRBJ2-1; D gene: -; V gene: TRBV18; CDR3 DNA: TGTGCCAGCTCAACCGCTGGGGCCAGGCAGTTCTTC; CDR3 protein: CASSTAGARQFF
clone size: -; J gene: TRBJ2-5; D gene: -; V gene: TRBV5-4; CDR3 DNA: TGTGCCAGCAGCTCCCAGGGAGGGGGTGAGACCCAGTACTTC; CDR3 protein: CASSSQGGGETQYF
clone size: -; J gene: TRBJ1-1; D gene: -; V gene: TRBV5-4; CDR3 DNA: TGTGCCAGCAGCCCCGATTTAACAGGGTACACTGAAGCTTTCTTT; CDR3 protein: CASSPDLTGYTEAFF
clone size: -; J gene: TRBJ1-2; D gene: TRBD1; V gene: TRBV5-6; CDR3 DNA: TGTGCCAGCAGCTCGACAGGGGTCGGCTACACCTTC; CDR3 protein: CASSSTGVGYTF
clone size: -; J gene: TRBJ1-4; D gene: -; V gene: TRBV6-6; CDR3 DNA: TGTGCCAGCAACCCCGGGAGTTCAACTAATGAAAAACTGTTTTTT; CDR3 protein: CASNPGSSTNEKLFF
clone size: once; J gene: TRBJ2-2; D gene: -; V gene: TRBV19; CDR3 DNA: TGTGCCAGTAGTATTAGAGAGGTGGGCACCGGGGAGCTGTTTTTT; CDR3 protein: CASSIREVGTGELFF